The next 11 T cell receptor beta chains were all read from a single sample in a study of identical twins (dated by TCRdb to the mid-2010s). Library preparation employed 5' RACE. The run used an Illumina HiSeq 2000. TCRdb redid the processing of the public reads, applying fastp at Q25 and MiXCR, and retained in-frame beta chains. Each CDR3 protein gets just one entry, which takes the most common genes and DNA from the rows behind it. The sample table shows some 1,700,000 distinct CDR3 sequences, and less than 40% are seen once. The ten top clones hold around 0.3% of the sample. The source material was cord blood. These receptors were taken from a newborn girl in good health.

This clonotype was counted a few times. This chain uses TRBV5-1 with TRBJ1-1, with 9 bases identical to TRBD1. V dropped 4 bases and J dropped 2; count of bases not matched to a gene: 12. Germline lookup yields CDR1 SGHRS and CDR2 YFSETQ. CDR3 length: 17 residues. The CDR3 region is CASSGMDRGTTNTEAFF. The CDR3 nucleotides read TGCGCCAGCAGCGGCATGGACAGGGGTACCACCAACACTGAAGCTTTCTTT.

The chain is built from TRBV7-2 and TRBJ2-7; 12 positions agree with TRBD2. This CDR3 has 16 amino acids. The J segment lost 7 bases and the V segment lost 5 bases, leaving 12 bases of the junction unmatched. Per germline, CDR1 SGHTA and CDR2 FQGNSA. CDR3: CASSRRTSGVLNEQYF. Here the CDR3 DNA reads TGTGCCAGCAGCCGCCGGACTAGCGGGGTATTAAATGAGCAGTACTTC.

The chain combines TRBV7-9 with TRBJ1-1, with no clear D. The germline V gene has CDR1 SEHNR and CDR2 FQNEAQ (reference sequence). Trimming removed 0 bases from V and 8 bases from J, with 10 bases in between. The CDR3 sequence is 13 residues long. CDR3 sequence: CASSLAYSQEAFF. In nucleotides, the CDR3 is TGTGCCAGCAGCTTAGCCTATTCGCAGGAAGCTTTCTTT.

Of note for this clonotype: A much larger clone lies a single base off, so this may be a read error. This chain joins TRBV12-3 or TRBV12-4 and TRBJ2-7; D is perhaps TRBD2 (5 bases). V shed 0 bases and J shed 7 bases, with 13 bases lying between them. CDR3 length: 14 residues. The CDR3: CASSLAAGPNEQYF. The CDR3 coding sequence is TGTGCCAGCAGTTTAGCGGCGGGCCCCAATGAGCAGTACTTC.

This clonotype has a handful of counts. The rearrangement joins TRBV24-1 to TRBJ2-2, with a weak D call TRBD1 (5 bases). The CDR3 consists of 15 residues. The V and J ends lost 1 base and 0 bases respectively, with 5 bases between them. Looked up from germline, CDR1 is KGHDR and CDR2 is SFDVKD. The CDR3 nucleotides read TGTGCCACCAGTGATTTAGGGGCGAACACCGGGGAGCTGTTTTTT. Translated, it gives CATSDLGANTGELFF.

This clonotype was seen more than once but under ten times. The rearrangement links TRBV6-1 to TRBJ1-2, with D hard to call. The germline CDR1 and CDR2 sequences are MNHNS and SASEGT. Between the trimmed V and J ends, which lost 0 bases and 5 bases, there was a span of 7 bases. The CDR3 contains 13 residues. CDR3 nucleotide sequence: TGTGCCAGCAGTGAAGCGGCGAGTTATGGCTACACCTTC. It translates to CASSEAASYGYTF.

The chain is built from TRBV12-3 or TRBV12-4 and TRBJ2-3, with 9 positions matching TRBD1. V gave up 5 bases and J gave up 2 bases; unmatched junction bases: 8. This CDR3 comprises 16 residues. CDR3 DNA sequence: TGTGCCAGCAGTAAACAGGGGGCGCTCCCCACAGATACGCAGTATTTT. Residues: CASSKQGALPTDTQYF.

To note about this clonotype: The junction and the germline gene differ at one end; a read error may be behind it. The chain joins TRBV28 to TRBJ2-3, with D tentatively TRBD1 (6 bases). Germline values: CDR1 MDHEN, CDR2 SYDVKM. This CDR3 is built from 16 residues. In nucleotides, the CDR3 is TGTGCCACCAGTACGGCCCCGGGACACTCTTCAGATACGCAGTATTTT. This translates into CATSTAPGHSSDTQYF.

The chain carries TRBV2 and TRBJ2-1; TRBD2 matches at 10 bases. This CDR3 has 15 amino acids. Germline V lookup: CDR1 SNHLY, CDR2 FYNNEI. V was clipped by 6 bases and J by 7 bases; unmatched bases: 9. The CDR3 bases are TGTGCCAGCAGCCGACTAGCGGGCGGTTGGAATGAGCAGTTCTTC. It encodes CASSRLAGGWNEQFF. Full variable domain (rest looked up from reference TRBV2 and TRBJ2-1): EPEVTQTPSHQVTQMGQEVILRCVPISNHLYFYWYRQILGQKVEFLVSFYNNEISEKSEIFDDQFSVERPDGSNFTLKIRSTKLEDSAMYFCASSRLAGGWNEQFFGPGTRLTVL.

The chain employs TRBV29-1 and TRBJ2-2; no clear D. The V and J ends lost 8 bases and 1 base respectively, with 8 bases between them. This CDR3 has 12 amino acids. CDR1 is SQVTM and CDR2 is ANQGSEA in the germline V gene. CDR3 sequence (DNA): TGCAGCTTTAACAGGAACACCGGGGAGCTGTTTTTT. Translating it yields CSFNRNTGELFF.

This clonotype has a handful of counts. The chain couples TRBV29-1 to TRBJ1-5; D gene ambiguous. Per the germline V gene, CDR1 is SQVTM and CDR2 is ANQGSEA. The CDR3 has 13 amino acids. V was trimmed by 5 bases and J by 4 bases, leaving 12 bases between them. The CDR3 loop reads CSVSGVLNQPQHF. For the CDR3, the DNA is TGCAGCGTTAGTGGGGTCCTGAATCAGCCCCAGCATTTT. Full variable domain (missing parts from reference TRBV29-1 and TRBJ1-5): SAVISQKPSRDICQRGTSLTIQCQVDSQVTMMFWYRQQPGQSLTLIATANQGSEATYESGFVIDKFPISRPNLTFSTLTVSNMSPEDSSIYLCSVSGVLNQPQHFGDGTRLSIL.